This TCR beta chain came from a study of human T cells and chemical hapten exposure. Points from the study as a whole: Expanded TCR sets contained significantly more large CDR3 similarity clusters than controls.

This clonotype was counted many times. No antigen is known for it. Time point of the sample: patch test 3, about 24 weeks after DPC sensitization. The treatment was: therapeutic diphenylcyclopropenone sensitization with weekly scalp DPC. Participating donors were patients with alopecia, aged 18 to 70 years, considered appropriate candidates for DPC. Within the library, unique molecular identifiers were attached to each individual cDNA molecule. MiXCR, applied by TCRdb to the RACE reads, yields one record per CDR3 protein. The sample has about 90,000 distinct CDR3 sequences, 11% seen once; the top ten hold approximately 0.99%. From germline, CDR1 is MDHEN and CDR2 SYDVKM. V gave up 5 bases and J gave up 3 bases, with 17 bases separating them. The CDR3 is 16 amino acids.

Sequences were derived from whole blood, sampled in connection with sensitization to the hapten diphenylcyclopropenone (DPC). J is TRBJ1-5 and V is TRBV28; D gene unclear. The TCR originated in a woman in her 30s with alopecia areata. Some clones in this sample may be carry-over from other donors' samples. The CDR3 spells CASSPPSGSNNQPQHF. In nucleotides, the CDR3 is TGTGCCAGCAGTCCCCCGTCAGGTTCGAACAATCAGCCCCAGCATTTT.